This entry is about one T cell receptor (beta chain). The data belong to a study of blood T cell repertoires in COVID-19. Study-level background: Samples came from the United States, Italy and Spain, spanning acute and convalescent COVID-19.

In the original workflow: How many nucleated cells were present was estimated from reference gene primer amplification. The repertoire was sequenced with immunoSEQ multiplex PCR; TCRdb's copy has only in-frame clones and lacks some. V and J calls and clone size are given by that table; D and trimming were obtained from the DNA. The sample includes roughly 66,000 clones, around 82% seen only once; the top ten take 5% to 8%. CDR1 SGHVS and CDR2 FQNEAQ come from the germline V gene. The CDR3 is 14 amino acids. Unmatched junction bases numbered 1, after V lost 8 bases and J lost 0 bases. Sequenced material: peripheral blood. The origin of this receptor is a man in his sixties with acute or convalescent COVID-19. This chain connects TRBV7-8 to TRBJ2-3; TRBD2 aligns across 11 bases. The chain's CDR3 is CASRLAGSTDTQYF. Written as DNA, the CDR3 is TGTGCCAGCCGACTAGCGGGGAGCACAGATACGCAGTATTTT.